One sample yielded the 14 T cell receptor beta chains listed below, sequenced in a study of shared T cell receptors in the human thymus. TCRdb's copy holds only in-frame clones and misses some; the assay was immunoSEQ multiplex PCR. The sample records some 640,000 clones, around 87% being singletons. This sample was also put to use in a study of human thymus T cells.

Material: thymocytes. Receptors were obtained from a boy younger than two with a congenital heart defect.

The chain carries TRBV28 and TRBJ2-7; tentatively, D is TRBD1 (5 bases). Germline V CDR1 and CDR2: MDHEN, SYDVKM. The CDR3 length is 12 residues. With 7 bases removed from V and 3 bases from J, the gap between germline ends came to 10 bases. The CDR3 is CASKRQNYEQYF. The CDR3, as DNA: TGTGCCAGCAAGCGACAGAACTACGAGCAGTACTTC.

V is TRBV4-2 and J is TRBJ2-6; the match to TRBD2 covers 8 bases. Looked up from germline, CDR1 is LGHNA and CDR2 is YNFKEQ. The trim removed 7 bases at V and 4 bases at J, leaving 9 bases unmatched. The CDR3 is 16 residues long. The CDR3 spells CASTRAGVPGANVLTF. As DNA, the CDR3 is TGTGCCAGCACCCGAGCGGGGGTTCCGGGGGCCAACGTCCTGACTTTC.

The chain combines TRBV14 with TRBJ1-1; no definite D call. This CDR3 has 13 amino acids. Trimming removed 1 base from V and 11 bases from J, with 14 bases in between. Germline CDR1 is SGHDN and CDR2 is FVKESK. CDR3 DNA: TGTGCCAGCAGCCAAGTCGGGGTACAGATGGCTTTCTTT. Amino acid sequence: CASSQVGVQMAFF.

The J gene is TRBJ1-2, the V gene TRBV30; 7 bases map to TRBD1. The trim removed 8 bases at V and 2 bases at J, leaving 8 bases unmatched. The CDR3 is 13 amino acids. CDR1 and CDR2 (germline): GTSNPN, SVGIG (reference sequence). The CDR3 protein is CARSPTGNYGYTF. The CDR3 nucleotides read TGTGCCCGCTCACCGACAGGGAACTATGGCTACACCTTC.

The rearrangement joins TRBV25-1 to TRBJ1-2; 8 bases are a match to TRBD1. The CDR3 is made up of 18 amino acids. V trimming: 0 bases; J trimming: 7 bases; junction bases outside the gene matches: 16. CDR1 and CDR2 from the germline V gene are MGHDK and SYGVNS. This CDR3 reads CASSEYPTETGVSSGYTF. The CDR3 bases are TGTGCCAGCAGTGAATACCCAACAGAGACAGGGGTTAGCAGTGGCTACACCTTC.

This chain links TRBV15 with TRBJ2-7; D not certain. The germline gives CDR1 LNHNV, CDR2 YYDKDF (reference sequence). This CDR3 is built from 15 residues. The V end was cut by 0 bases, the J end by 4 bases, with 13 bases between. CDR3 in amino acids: CATSRDSRIGYEQYF. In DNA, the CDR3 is TGTGCCACCAGCAGAGATTCCAGGATTGGGTACGAGCAGTACTTC.

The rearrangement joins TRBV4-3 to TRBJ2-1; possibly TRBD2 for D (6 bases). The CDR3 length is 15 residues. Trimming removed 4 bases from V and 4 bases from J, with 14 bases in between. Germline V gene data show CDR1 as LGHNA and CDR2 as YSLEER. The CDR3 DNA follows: TGCGCCAGCAGCCCTCCGGGAGCGCAGTACAATGAGCAGTTCTTC. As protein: CASSPPGAQYNEQFF.

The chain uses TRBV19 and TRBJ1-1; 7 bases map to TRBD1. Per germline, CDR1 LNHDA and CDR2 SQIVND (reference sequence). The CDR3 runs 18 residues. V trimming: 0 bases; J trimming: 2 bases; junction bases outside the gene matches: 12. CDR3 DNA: TGTGCCAGTAGTATAGAGGCCCCGGGACAGCGTCTAAACACTGAAGCTTTCTTT. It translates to CASSIEAPGQRLNTEAFF.

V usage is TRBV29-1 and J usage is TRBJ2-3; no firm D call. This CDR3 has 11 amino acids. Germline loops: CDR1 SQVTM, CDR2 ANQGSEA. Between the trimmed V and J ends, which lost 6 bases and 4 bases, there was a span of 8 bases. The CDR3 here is CSVSSPDTQYF. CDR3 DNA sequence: TGCAGCGTCTCCTCCCCAGATACGCAGTATTTT.

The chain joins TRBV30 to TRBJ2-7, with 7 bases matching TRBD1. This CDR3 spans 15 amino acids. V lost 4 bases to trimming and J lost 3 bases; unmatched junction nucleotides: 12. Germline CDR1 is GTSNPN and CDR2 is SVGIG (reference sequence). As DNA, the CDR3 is TGTGCCTGGAAAAGCGACAGGGTGGGATACTACGAGCAGTACTTC. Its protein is CAWKSDRVGYYEQYF.

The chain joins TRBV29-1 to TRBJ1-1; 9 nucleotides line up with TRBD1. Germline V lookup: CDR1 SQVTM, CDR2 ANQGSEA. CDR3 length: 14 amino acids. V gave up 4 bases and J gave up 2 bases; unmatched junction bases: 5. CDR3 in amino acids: CSVARQGGNTEAFF. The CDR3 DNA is TGCAGCGTTGCAAGACAGGGGGGAAACACTGAAGCTTTCTTT.

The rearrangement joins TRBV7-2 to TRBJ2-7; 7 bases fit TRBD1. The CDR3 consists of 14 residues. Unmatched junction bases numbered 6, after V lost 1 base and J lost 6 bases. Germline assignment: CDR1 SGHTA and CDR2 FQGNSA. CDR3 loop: CASSLEDRASEQYF. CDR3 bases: TGTGCCAGCAGCTTAGAAGACAGGGCATCCGAGCAGTACTTC.

DNA for the CDR3: TGTGCCAGTAGTATTAGCAGGGGCCCAGATACGCAGTATTTT. It translates to CASSISRGPDTQYF. The V and J genes are TRBV19 and TRBJ2-3; possibly TRBD1 for D (6 bases). CDR3 length: 14 residues. The germline V and J ends were trimmed by 3 bases and 4 bases, with 11 bases remaining between them. Per the germline V gene, CDR1 is LNHDA and CDR2 is SQIVND (reference sequence).

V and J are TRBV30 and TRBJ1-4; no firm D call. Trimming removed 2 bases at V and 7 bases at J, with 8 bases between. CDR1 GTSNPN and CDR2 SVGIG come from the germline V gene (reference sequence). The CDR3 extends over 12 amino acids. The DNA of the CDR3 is TGTGCCTGGAGTATCGGTGGTGAAAAACTGTTTTTT. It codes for CAWSIGGEKLFF. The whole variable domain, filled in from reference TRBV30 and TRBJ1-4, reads SQTIHQWPATLVQPVGSPLSLECTVEGTSNPNLYWYRQAAGRGLQLLFYSVGIGQISSEVPQNLSASRPQDRQFILSSKKLLLSDSGFYLCAWSIGGEKLFFGSGTQLSVL.